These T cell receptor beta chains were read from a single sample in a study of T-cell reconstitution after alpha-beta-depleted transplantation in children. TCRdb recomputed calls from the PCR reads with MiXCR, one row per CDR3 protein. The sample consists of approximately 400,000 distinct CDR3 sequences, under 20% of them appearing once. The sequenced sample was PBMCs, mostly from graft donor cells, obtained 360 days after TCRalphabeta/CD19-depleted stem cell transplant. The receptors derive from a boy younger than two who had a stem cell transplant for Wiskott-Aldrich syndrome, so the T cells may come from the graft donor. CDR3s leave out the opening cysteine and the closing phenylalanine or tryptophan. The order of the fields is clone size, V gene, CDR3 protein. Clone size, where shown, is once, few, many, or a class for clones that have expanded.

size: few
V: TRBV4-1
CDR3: ASSQLREFNLAKNIQY

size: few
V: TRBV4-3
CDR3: ASSQEHNTGLAWIYEQY

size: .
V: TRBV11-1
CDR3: ASSFASGRRGQHTDTQY

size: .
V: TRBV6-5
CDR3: ASSYSAGLAVNEQF

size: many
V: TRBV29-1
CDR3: SVESASYEQY

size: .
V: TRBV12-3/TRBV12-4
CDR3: ASSGGNIQY

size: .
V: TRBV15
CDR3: ATSRGHYEQY

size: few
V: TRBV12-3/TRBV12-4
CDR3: ASSGWGDTQY

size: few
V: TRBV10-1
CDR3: ASSPGLAGGGLY

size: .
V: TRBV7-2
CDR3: ASSLQAAGWTDTQY

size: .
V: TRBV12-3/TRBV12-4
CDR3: ASSLKGVETQY

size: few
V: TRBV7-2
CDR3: ASSFGREYYEQY

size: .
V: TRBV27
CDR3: ASKDSRGGQY

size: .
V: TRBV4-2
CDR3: ASSQMDTQY

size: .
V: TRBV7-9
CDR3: ASSLSGMGAQY

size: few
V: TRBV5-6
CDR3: ASSLAWGSVYEQY

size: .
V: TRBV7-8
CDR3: ASSSMGFKRASSYEQY

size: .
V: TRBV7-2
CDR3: ASSLGAGIYNGQF

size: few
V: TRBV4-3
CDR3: ASSRRSGSFADTQY

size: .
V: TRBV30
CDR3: AWSDHYEQY

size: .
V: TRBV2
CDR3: ASIGDRGTGELF

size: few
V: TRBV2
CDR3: ASSEALFSKLTGELF

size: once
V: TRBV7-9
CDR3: ASSLGRPEDEQY

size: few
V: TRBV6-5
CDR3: ASSYSGQLEQY

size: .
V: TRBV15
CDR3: ATSRGGPYGYT

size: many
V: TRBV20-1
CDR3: SAREVGSNTDTQY

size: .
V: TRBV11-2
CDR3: ASSPRVPLRETQY

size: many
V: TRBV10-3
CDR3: AISSGEETQY

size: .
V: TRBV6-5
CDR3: ASSYPKLAGLMHNEQF

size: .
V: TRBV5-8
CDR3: ASSILSGSSEQY